The clone carrying this T cell receptor (beta chain) has more than one count but fewer than ten. V lost 0 bases and J lost 8; bases outside the gene matches: 7. From germline, CDR1 is LGHNA and CDR2 YNFKEQ. The CDR3 is 17 amino acids. The data were taken from a study of regulatory T cells in long-lasting Graves disease. Study-level information: Graves' cases, newly diagnosed, had used antithyroid drugs under 3 months.

To make TCR beta libraries, researchers used iRepertoire HTBI primers and Arm-PCR of CDR3 regions. TCRdb independently ran MiXCR on the multiplex PCR reads; one entry per CDR3 protein. This sample carries 420,000 or so distinct CDR3 sequences, less than 20% of them seen once, and the ten largest clones take 20% to 25%. Time point: newly diagnosed GD, antithyroid drugs for less than 3 months. After RNA was extracted from PBMCs, the TCR library was made from it. Separately, the same data were catalogued under a study of T cells in Graves' hyperthyroidism and ophthalmopathy. From that paper: Most thyroid clonotypes that were expanded above 0.001 also turned up in blood.

This chain connects TRBV4-2 to TRBJ2-1; 13 bases fit TRBD2. Specimen: peripheral blood mononuclear cells (PBMCs), collected at new diagnosis, from a patient treated with antithyroid drugs. This TCR was recovered from a woman under 30 with Graves disease. CDR3 loop: CASSQERLAGGLDEQFF. Here the CDR3 DNA reads TGTGCCAGCAGCCAAGAAAGACTAGCGGGAGGTCTAGATGAGCAGTTCTTC.